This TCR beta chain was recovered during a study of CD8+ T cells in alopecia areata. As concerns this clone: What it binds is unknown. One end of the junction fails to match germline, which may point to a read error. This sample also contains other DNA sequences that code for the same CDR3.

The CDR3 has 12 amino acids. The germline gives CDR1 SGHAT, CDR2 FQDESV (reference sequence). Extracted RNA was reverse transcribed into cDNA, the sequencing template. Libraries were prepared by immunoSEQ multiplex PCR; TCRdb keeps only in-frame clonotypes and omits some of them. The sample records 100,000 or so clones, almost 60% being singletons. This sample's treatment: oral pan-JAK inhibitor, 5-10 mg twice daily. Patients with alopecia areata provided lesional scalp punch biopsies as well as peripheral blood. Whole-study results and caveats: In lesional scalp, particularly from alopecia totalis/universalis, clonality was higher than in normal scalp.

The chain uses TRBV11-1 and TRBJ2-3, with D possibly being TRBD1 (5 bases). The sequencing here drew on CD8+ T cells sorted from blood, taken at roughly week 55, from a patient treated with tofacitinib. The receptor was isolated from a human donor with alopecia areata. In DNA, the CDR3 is TGTGCCAGCAGCCCAGGACAAGTTAGACAGTATTTC. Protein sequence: CASSPGQVRQYF.